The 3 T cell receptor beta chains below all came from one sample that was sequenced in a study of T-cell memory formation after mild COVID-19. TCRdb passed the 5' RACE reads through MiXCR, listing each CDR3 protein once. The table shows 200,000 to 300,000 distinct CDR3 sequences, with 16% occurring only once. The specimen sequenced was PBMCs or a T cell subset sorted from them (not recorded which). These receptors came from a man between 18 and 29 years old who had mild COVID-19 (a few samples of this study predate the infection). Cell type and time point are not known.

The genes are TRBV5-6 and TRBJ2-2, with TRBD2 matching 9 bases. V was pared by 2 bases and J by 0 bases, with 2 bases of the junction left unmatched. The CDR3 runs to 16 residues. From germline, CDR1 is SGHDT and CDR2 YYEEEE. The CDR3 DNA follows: TGTGCCAGCAGCTTTAGCGGGGGTGCGAACACCGGGGAGCTGTTTTTT. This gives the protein CASSFSGGANTGELFF.

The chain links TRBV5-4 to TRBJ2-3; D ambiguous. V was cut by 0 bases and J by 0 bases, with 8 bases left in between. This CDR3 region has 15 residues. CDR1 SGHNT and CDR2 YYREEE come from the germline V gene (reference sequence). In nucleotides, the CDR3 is TGTGCCAGCAGCTTGGCCAGCGCTAGCACAGATACGCAGTATTTT. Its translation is CASSLASASTDTQYF.

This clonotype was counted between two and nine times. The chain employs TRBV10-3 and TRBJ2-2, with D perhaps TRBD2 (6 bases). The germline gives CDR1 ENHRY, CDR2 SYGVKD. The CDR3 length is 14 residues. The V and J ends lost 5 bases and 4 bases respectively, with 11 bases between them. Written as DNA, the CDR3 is TGTGCCATCAGTCGGGACTCCGGCACCGGGGAGCTGTTTTTT. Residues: CAISRDSGTGELFF.